This section outlines one TCR beta chain sequence together with its context. Its matching antigen is unknown. This CDR3 is 13 amino acids long. Germline values: CDR1 SGHAT, CDR2 FQNNGV. The ends were cut back, 3 bases at V and 1 base at J, with 7 bases in the middle. The sample comes from a study of graft-versus-host responses after intestinal transplantation. Turning to the study itself: In this cohort, recipients had multivisceral, liver-intestinal, or isolated intestinal transplants.

The study, taken as a whole, reports: GvH clone levels peaked in circulation, and this peak was associated with early post-transplant HvG declines.

Some clones are missing from TCRdb's copy, which holds only in-frame ones; the method was immunoSEQ multiplex PCR. The repertoire holds under 20,000 clones, around 93% seen once, with about 0.8% in the top ten. V and J are TRBV11-2 and TRBJ2-7; D gene unclear. The sequence derives from a human patient who received an intestinal transplant, so some T cells may come from the graft donor. The sample in question was PBMCs, obtained 23 days after intestinal transplant. DNA of the CDR3: TGTGCCAGCAGCTTCGGCAAGTCCTACGAGCAGTACTTC. The encoded protein is CASSFGKSYEQYF.